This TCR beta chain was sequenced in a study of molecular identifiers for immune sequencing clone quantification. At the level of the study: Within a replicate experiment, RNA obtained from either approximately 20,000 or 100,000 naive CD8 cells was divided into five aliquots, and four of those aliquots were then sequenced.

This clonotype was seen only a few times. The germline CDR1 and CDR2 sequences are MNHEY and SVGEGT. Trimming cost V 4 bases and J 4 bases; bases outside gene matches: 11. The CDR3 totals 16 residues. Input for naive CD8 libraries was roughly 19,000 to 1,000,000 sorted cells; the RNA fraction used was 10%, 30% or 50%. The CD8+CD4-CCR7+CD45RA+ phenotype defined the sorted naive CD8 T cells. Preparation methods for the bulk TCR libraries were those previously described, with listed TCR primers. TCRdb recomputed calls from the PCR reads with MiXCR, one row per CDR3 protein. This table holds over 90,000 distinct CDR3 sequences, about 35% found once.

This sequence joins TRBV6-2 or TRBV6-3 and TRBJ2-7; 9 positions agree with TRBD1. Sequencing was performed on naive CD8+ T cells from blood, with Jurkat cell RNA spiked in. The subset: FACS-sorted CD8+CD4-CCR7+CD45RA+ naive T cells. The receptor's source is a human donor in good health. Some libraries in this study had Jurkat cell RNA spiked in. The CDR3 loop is CASSWVAGTGWYEQYF. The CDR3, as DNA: TGTGCCAGCAGTTGGGTCGCCGGGACAGGGTGGTACGAGCAGTACTTC.